This T cell receptor (beta chain) was captured by sequencing in a study of blood T cell repertoires in COVID-19. On the study more broadly: T cells, B-cell-depleted T cells, or PBMCs provided the cDNA or gDNA that served as material.

Germline CDR1 reads MNHEY; CDR2 reads SMNVEV (reference sequence). V lost 6 bases and J 7 bases, leaving 12 bases between the germline ends. CDR3 size: 12 residues. As processed by the authors: Reference gene primer amplification gave estimated nucleated cell counts. Method: immunoSEQ multiplex PCR; TCRdb's copy keeps in-frame clones and lacks some. V, J and clone size were drawn from that table, and D and trimming were deduced from the DNA. The sample yields approximately 250,000 clones, approximately 80% seen once. This clonotype was sampled from a woman in her forties or fifties with acute or convalescent COVID-19. Input material: peripheral blood. The gene calls are TRBV27 and TRBJ1-1, with D tentatively TRBD1 (6 bases). The CDR3: CASRAGAGEAFF. CDR3 DNA: TGTGCCAGCAGAGCGGGGGCTGGTGAAGCTTTCTTT.